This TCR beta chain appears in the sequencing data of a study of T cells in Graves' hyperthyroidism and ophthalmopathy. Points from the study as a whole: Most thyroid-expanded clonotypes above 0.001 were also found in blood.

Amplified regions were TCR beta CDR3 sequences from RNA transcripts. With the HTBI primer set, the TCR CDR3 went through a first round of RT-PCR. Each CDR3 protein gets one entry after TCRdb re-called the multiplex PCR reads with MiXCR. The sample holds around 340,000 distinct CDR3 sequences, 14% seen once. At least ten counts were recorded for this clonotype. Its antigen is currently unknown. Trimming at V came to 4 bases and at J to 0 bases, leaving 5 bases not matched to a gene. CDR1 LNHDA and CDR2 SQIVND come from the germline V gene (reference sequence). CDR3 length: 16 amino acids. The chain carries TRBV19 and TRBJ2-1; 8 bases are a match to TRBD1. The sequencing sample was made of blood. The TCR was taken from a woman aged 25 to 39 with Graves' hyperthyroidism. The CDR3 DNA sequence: TGTGCCAGTAGTAAATACAGGGGGAGCTCCTACAATGAGCAGTTCTTC. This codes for CASSKYRGSSYNEQFF. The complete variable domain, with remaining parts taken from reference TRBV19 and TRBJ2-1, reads DGGITQSPKYLFRKEGQNVTLSCEQNLNHDAMYWYRQDPGQGLRLIYYSQIVNDFQKGDIAEGYSVSREKKESFPLTVTSAQKNPTAFYLCASSKYRGSSYNEQFFGPGTRLTVL.